This T cell receptor (beta chain) was identified in a study of early T cells in non-severe SARS-CoV-2 infection (dated by TCRdb to about 2021). Context from the whole study: TCR sequencing used bulk RNA from unsorted whole blood, so alpha and beta chains could not be paired.

In the germline V gene, CDR1 corresponds to SGHDT and CDR2 to YYEEEE. Relative to germline, V is 0 bases shorter and J is 0 bases shorter, with 10 bases between their ends. From its cysteine to its phenylalanine, the CDR3 spans 16 amino acids. Of the read, only the CDR3 DNA is kept; its 48 bases are in frame from base 1. Library prep was done by 5' RACE. TCRdb lists the instrument as NextSeq 500. Unique molecular identifiers were attached to individual cDNA molecules in the TCR library protocol so that sequencing error and PCR bias could be corrected. Both TCR alpha and beta chains were sequenced, and tight co-correlation was observed between alpha and beta sequence abundances in each sample. Per the source publication's procedure: Decombinator V4 was used to annotate the V gene, J gene and CDR3 of the TCR sequences. Expanded TCRs were defined as changing significantly between any two time points under a Poisson model with p below 0.0001. TCR abundances were normalised to the total number of TCRs sequenced per sample and expressed as counts per million. TRAV1-2 paired with TRAJ12, TRAJ20 or TRAJ33 defined MAIT TCRs, while TRAV10 paired with TRAJ18 defined iNKT TCRs. VDJdb, accessed 1 November 2021, was searched for CMV, EBV and SARS-CoV-2 annotated TCRs, with TCRs annotated for multiple antigens excluded. The public reads were quality trimmed at Q25 with fastp and then assembled into clones with MiXCR by TCRdb, keeping productive beta chains. Every distinct CDR3 protein forms one entry, paired with its most common genes and DNA. TCRdb's processing, not the authors' own work, is the source of the V and J calls. Across this sample there are around 60,000 distinct CDR3 sequences, with approximately 11% seen only once. The ten largest make up more than 8.5% of the sample.

The study was a case-control design nested within a healthcare worker cohort in London, UK, with weekly nasopharyngeal swab PCR tests and blood sampling. Healthcare workers were recruited during the week of the UK lockdown, between 23 and 31 March 2020, and followed weekly for up to roughly 15 weeks. By sample share, this clonotype is medium-sized (0.01 to 0.1%). What this receptor recognizes is not known. One base away there is no much larger clone; base qualities are not given. Overall study results and their limits: VDJdb matching was skewed toward anti-spike CD8 responses and likely underestimated virus-specific expansions, missing private and CD4 specificities.

The specimen was whole blood. In this chain, TRBV5-6 is recombined with TRBJ2-4; the best D guess is TRBD2, with 6 bases matching. This clonotype was sampled from an adult who was a healthcare worker with PCR-confirmed SARS-CoV-2 infection or an uninfected control (not recorded which). The CDR3 protein is CASSLAGGVAKNIQYF. The nucleotides are TGTGCCAGCAGCTTGGCCGGGGGAGTAGCCAAAAACATTCAGTACTTC.